These 8 T cell receptor beta chains originate from one sample sequenced in a study of blood T cell repertoires in COVID-19 (dated by TCRdb to 2018 to 2021). Receptor libraries were prepared by the immunoSEQ multiplex PCR assay. TCRdb carries this immuneACCESS record with in-frame sequences only. Its versions omit some clonotypes, under half of them owing to an unresolved V gene in the studies checked, with the rest unexplained. The sample includes approximately 190,000 clones, with around 84% observed a single time. Around 20% of the sample is taken by the ten largest. Sequencing was carried out using peripheral blood. The receptors stem from a human donor in a cohort sampled during active COVID-19.

This chain links TRBV10-3 with TRBJ2-5; D is undetermined. The CDR3 is 13 residues long. The V gene's germline CDR1 is ENHRY and CDR2 SYGVKD. V gave up 6 bases and J gave up 4 bases, with 12 bases separating them. CDR3 residues: CAISLGGGETQYF. CDR3 bases: TGTGCCATCAGCCTTGGCGGCGGAGAGACCCAGTACTTC.

This clone was observed once. The V call is TRBV2, the J call TRBJ1-2, with D unclear. V dropped 2 bases and J dropped 6 bases, with 10 bases sitting between them. This CDR3 is 13 amino acids long. Germline V gene data show CDR1 as SNHLY and CDR2 as FYNNEI. The CDR3 nucleotides are TGTGCCAGCAGTGAAATGGGCGATCATGGCTACACCTTC. Its protein is CASSEMGDHGYTF.

In its sample, this clone was seen once. The rearrangement links TRBV11-2 to TRBJ2-7; D might be TRBD2 (5 bases). Germline V gene sequence: CDR1 SGHAT, CDR2 FQNNGV. V was trimmed by 3 bases and J by 4 bases, leaving 16 bases between them. The CDR3 has 15 residues. The CDR3: CASSLVGIPTYEQYV. For the CDR3, the DNA is TGTGCCAGCAGCTTGGTCGGGATTCCTACTTACGAGCAGTACGTC.

This clone was seen just once. CDR3 residues: CASSQAELNTEAFF. The CDR3 DNA reads TGCGCCAGCAGCCAAGCTGAGTTGAACACTGAAGCTTTCTTT. The chain carries TRBV4-1 and TRBJ1-1; D gene uncertain. The ends were cut back, 1 base at V and 0 bases at J, with 6 bases in the middle. The CDR3 is 14 amino acids. CDR1 is MGHRA, CDR2 YSYEKL, per germline.

This chain connects TRBV3-1 (or the pseudogene TRBV3-2) to TRBJ2-3; D perhaps matches TRBD2 (5 bases). The CDR3 covers 14 residues. The germline V gene encodes CDR1 LGHDT and CDR2 YNNKEL (reference sequence). V gave up 3 bases and J gave up 2 bases, with 9 bases separating them. The CDR3 DNA reads as TGTGCCAGCAGCCATAGCGCCGACACAGATACGCAGTATTTT. Encoded protein: CASSHSADTDTQYF.

This clone was detected once. V is TRBV15 and J is TRBJ2-2; D unresolved. Germline V gene data show CDR1 as LNHNV and CDR2 as YYDKDF (reference sequence). V was shortened by 5 bases and J by 8 bases, with 12 bases between the two germline ends. The CDR3 has 13 amino acids. Written as DNA, the CDR3 is TGTGCCACCAGCCCTTTTGTAGAGGGGGAGCTGTTTTTT. Translated: CATSPFVEGELFF.

The J gene is TRBJ1-4, the V gene TRBV19; TRBD1 is a possible D gene (5 bases). Between the trimmed V and J ends, which lost 5 bases and 0 bases, there was a span of 7 bases. Looked up from germline, CDR1 is LNHDA and CDR2 is SQIVND (reference sequence). The CDR3 loop spans 14 amino acids. This CDR3 is CASSPRATNEKLFF. In DNA, the CDR3 is TGTGCCAGTAGTCCCAGGGCAACTAATGAAAAACTGTTTTTT.

This clone was seen just once. The chain links TRBV3-1 (or the pseudogene TRBV3-2) to TRBJ1-1; D is unclear. V lost 1 base to trimming and J lost 8 bases, with 14 bases between them. Germline V lookup: CDR1 LGHDT, CDR2 YNNKEL (reference sequence). There are 14 residues in the CDR3. Here the CDR3 reads CASSQVGAGEEAFF. The CDR3 DNA is TGTGCCAGCAGCCAAGTTGGTGCCGGAGAGGAAGCTTTCTTT.